What follows are 12 T cell receptor beta chains derived from one specimen sequenced in a study of cytomegalovirus exposure and HLA in healthy donors. The study ran its PCR with 60 Vbeta and 13 Jbeta primers. The repertoire was sequenced with immunoSEQ multiplex PCR; TCRdb's copy has only in-frame clones and lacks some. The sample holds 90,000 to 100,000 clones; about 74% are singletons and the top ten take 1.8%. The sample was PBMCs. The source of these receptors is a male donor in good health and CMV-seronegative.

The chain is built from TRBV25-1 and TRBJ2-5, with 12 bases lining up with TRBD2. The J call may not be correct, given that the DNA end is closer to TRBJ2-7. The CDR3 extends over 16 amino acids. Germline V gives CDR1 MGHDK, CDR2 SYGVNS. The CDR3 loop is CASSGLAGGHLGEQYF. CDR3 nucleotide sequence: TGTGCCAGCAGTGGTCTAGCGGGAGGGCATTTGGGCGAGCAGTACTTC.

The rearrangement links TRBV19 to TRBJ2-1; D perhaps matches TRBD2 (5 bases). In germline, CDR1 is LNHDA, CDR2 SQIVND (reference sequence). Trimming cost V 3 bases and J 4 bases, with 16 bases left between them. The CDR3 length is 16 residues. CDR3 sequence: CASSMRISSGYNEQFF. Written as DNA, the CDR3 is TGTGCCAGTAGTATGAGGATCAGCAGCGGTTACAATGAGCAGTTCTTC.

The genes are TRBV5-1 and TRBJ2-2; unclear D gene. V was clipped by 0 bases and J by 5 bases, with 11 bases between them. Germline CDR1 and CDR2: SGHRS and YFSETQ. This CDR3 has 15 residues. The CDR3 spells CASSLGTVLTGELFF. The CDR3, as DNA: TGCGCCAGCAGCTTGGGTACGGTTTTAACCGGGGAGCTGTTTTTT.

This chain joins TRBV6-5 and TRBJ2-1; TRBD2 matches 7 bases. Losses at the gene ends were 2 bases for V and 10 bases for J; bases not matched to a gene: 14. The CDR3 has 16 amino acids. Germline assignment: CDR1 MNHEY and CDR2 SVGAGI. The CDR3 reads CASSYGSQRGGSEQFF. The CDR3 coding sequence is TGTGCCAGCAGTTACGGGTCCCAGCGGGGTGGTTCGGAGCAGTTCTTC.

The V call is TRBV28, the J call TRBJ2-5; 8 bases line up with TRBD2. Looked up from germline, CDR1 is MDHEN and CDR2 is SYDVKM. This CDR3 spans 15 amino acids. J lost 3 bases, V lost 5 bases, and 8 bases had no gene match. The CDR3 is CASSPQTSAEETQYF. CDR3 DNA sequence: TGTGCCAGCAGTCCACAGACTAGCGCAGAAGAGACCCAGTACTTC.

The chain employs TRBV18 and TRBJ2-3; D perhaps matches TRBD1 (5 bases). CDR3 length: 15 amino acids. The germline V gene encodes CDR1 KGHSH and CDR2 LQKENI. Trimming removed 1 base from V and 2 bases from J, with 10 bases in between. The CDR3 sequence: CASSPQQQDTDTQYF. CDR3 DNA: TGTGCCAGCTCACCACAGCAACAGGACACAGATACGCAGTATTTT.

The V call is TRBV6-5, the J call TRBJ2-3, with D uncertain. The CDR3 is 14 residues long. The germline CDR1 and CDR2 sequences are MNHEY and SVGAGI. Trimming took off 7 bases at V and 1 base at J, with 12 bases between the two ends. CDR3 in DNA: TGTGCCAGCACCCCAAGGAGTGGCACAGATACGCAGTATTTT. Amino acid sequence: CASTPRSGTDTQYF.

This clone came up a few times. The chain carries TRBV29-1 and TRBJ1-2; D unclear. This CDR3 spans 12 amino acids. Trimming stripped 7 bases from V and 6 bases from J, with 15 bases between. In germline, CDR1 is SQVTM, CDR2 ANQGSEA. CDR3: CSATLYEDGYTF. In DNA, the CDR3 is TGCAGCGCCACCCTCTACGAGGATGGCTACACCTTC.

This clone was detected only once. The DNA is left out, because the CDR3 cannot be placed on it with certainty; the CDR3 is given as TCRdb lists it. The rearrangement links TRBV29-1 to TRBJ1-1; the D call of TRBD1 is as the table states it, not checked on the DNA. Germline CDR1 is SQVTM and CDR2 is ANQGSEA. The CDR3 sequence runs 10 residues, both termini included. CDR3 sequence reads: CSVAGGSREF.

This clone was detected only a few times. J is TRBJ1-1 and V is TRBV6-6; D is unclear. The CDR3 is 13 amino acids. V lost 6 bases and J 0 bases, leaving 8 bases between the germline ends. Germline CDR1 and CDR2: MNHNY and SVGAGI (reference sequence). CDR3 protein: CASRGRVNTEAFF. CDR3 DNA: TGTGCCAGCAGGGGGAGGGTGAACACTGAAGCTTTCTTT.

This clone occurred a few times. The chain has TRBV10-3 and TRBJ1-4; D uncertain. This CDR3 is built from 13 residues. Germline lookup yields CDR1 ENHRY and CDR2 SYGVKD. Deletions cut 8 bases from V and 7 bases from J, with 14 bases between. The CDR3 DNA is TGTGCCATCGCTTCTTCCGGGTTTGAAAAACTGTTTTTT. The encoded protein is CAIASSGFEKLFF.

The chain carries TRBV30 and TRBJ2-5; D ambiguous. The J call may not be correct, given that the DNA end is closer to TRBJ2-7. The germline gives CDR1 GTSNPN, CDR2 SVGIG (reference sequence). The CDR3 consists of 14 residues. CDR3 nucleotide sequence: TGTGCCTGGAGTGTACTTCGAGGCGTCTACGAGCAGTACTTC. Translated, it gives CAWSVLRGVYEQYF.